Given below is one TCR beta chain in context. This CDR3 has 14 amino acids. With 6 bases clipped from V and 11 bases from J, the junction kept 9 bases outside the gene matches. CDR1 MNHEY and CDR2 SMNVEV come from the germline V gene (reference sequence). This sample is drawn from a study of technical replicates of blood from a handful of donors. Produced via immunoSEQ multiplex PCR; TCRdb's table is partial and in-frame only. Of just over 55,000 clones detected, just under 95% appear once; the ten largest clones hold 4.2%. The sequence derives from a human donor in good health. Some clones in this sample may be carry-over from other donors' samples. J is TRBJ1-4 and V is TRBV27, with 10 nucleotides matching TRBD1. The sequenced sample was PBMCs. In DNA form, the CDR3 reads TGTGCCAGCAGGAAGACAGGGGGCGAGAAGAAACTGTTTTTT. The encoded protein is CASRKTGGEKKLFF.